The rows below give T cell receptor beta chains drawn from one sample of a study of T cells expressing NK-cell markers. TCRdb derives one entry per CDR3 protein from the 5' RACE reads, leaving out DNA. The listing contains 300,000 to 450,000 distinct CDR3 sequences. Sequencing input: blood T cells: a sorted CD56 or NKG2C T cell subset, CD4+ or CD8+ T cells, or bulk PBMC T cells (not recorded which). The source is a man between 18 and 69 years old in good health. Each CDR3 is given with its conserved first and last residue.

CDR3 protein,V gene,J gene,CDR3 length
CASSFRGDEQFF,TRBV27,TRBJ2-1,12
CASSSPRAGVEQYF,TRBV7-9,TRBJ2-7,14
CASRGTGLVEQFF,TRBV6-2/TRBV6-3,TRBJ2-1,13
CASSQGRVEPQHF,TRBV3-1,TRBJ1-5,13
CASSQEGMGAPTDTQYF,TRBV4-2,TRBJ2-3,17
CASSFQGVWDTEAFF,TRBV5-1,TRBJ1-1,15
CSVVSEDEETQYF,TRBV29-1,TRBJ2-5,13
CASSPYGGNEQYF,TRBV7-2,TRBJ2-7,13
CASSYSGGTQYF,TRBV6-6,TRBJ2-5,12
CSATRDRQVYNEQFF,TRBV20-1,TRBJ2-1,15
CASSSDREGEKLFF,TRBV7-9,TRBJ1-4,14
CASRPGTDTDTQYF,TRBV6-1,TRBJ2-3,14
CASSEISGGGGEQFF,TRBV10-2,TRBJ2-1,15
CASSTRTGVRNEQFF,TRBV9,TRBJ2-1,15
CASSRGGRQETQYF,TRBV7-9,TRBJ2-5,14
CASSVYRTNTEAFF,TRBV2,TRBJ1-1,14
CASSEAGGWDYGYTF,TRBV2,TRBJ1-2,15
CASSRIGGRETQYF,TRBV7-2,TRBJ2-5,14
CASSLEGGPQYF,TRBV11-1,TRBJ2-5,12
CSARRFGGEGTQYF,TRBV20-1,TRBJ2-5,14